The sequence of this T cell receptor (beta chain) was determined in a study of blood T cells in healthy people across ages. The study, taken as a whole, reports: It was not possible, with unsorted PBMCs, to conclusively compare naive and antigen-experienced cells.

This clonotype has more than one count but fewer than ten. Its antigen remains unknown. A second roughly 7 to 11 cycle PCR used barcoded and J-beta primers. TCRdb fed the 5' RACE reads into MiXCR, producing one record per CDR3 protein. The sample carries roughly 800,000 distinct CDR3 sequences, roughly 64% recorded once. This CDR3 is built from 14 residues. J was trimmed by 6 bases and V by 7 bases; bases with no gene match: 5. Germline V lookup: CDR1 LGHDT, CDR2 YNNKEL (reference sequence). The V call is TRBV3-1, the J call TRBJ2-7, with 14 bases identical to TRBD2. This TCR derives from a young man in good health. Material for sequencing was blood. The chain's CDR3 is CASTGTSGSSEQYF. CDR3 sequence (DNA): TGTGCCAGCACCGGGACTAGCGGGAGTTCCGAGCAGTACTTC.